These 21 T cell receptor beta chains originate from one sample sequenced in a study of blood T cell repertoires in COVID-19. Here immunoSEQ multiplex PCR was the method, and the copy in TCRdb shows in-frame clones only, minus some. The sample lists hundreds of thousands of clones, more than 75% occurring once. The sequenced sample was PBMCs or T cells enriched from blood (not recorded which). All receptors derive from a woman aged 40 to 50 with acute COVID-19.

The chain is built from TRBV19 and TRBJ1-1, with D unclear. Germline assignment: CDR1 LNHDA and CDR2 SQIVND (reference sequence). Trimming took 5 bases from V and 1 from J, leaving 11 bases between them. The CDR3 runs to 14 residues. The CDR3 region is CASSPVGRNTEAFF. CDR3 coding DNA: TGTGCCAGTAGTCCAGTGGGGAGGAACACTGAAGCTTTCTTT.

The genes are TRBV24-1 and TRBJ2-1, with TRBD2 matching over 10 bases. The CDR3 length is 18 residues. Germline CDR1 is KGHDR and CDR2 is SFDVKD. V shed 10 bases and J 1 base; nucleotides not matched to a gene: 15. CDR3 nucleotides: TGTGCCACTAGTCCCTCGTTATCTAGCGGGAGTTCCTACAATGAGCAGTTCTTC. Protein sequence: CATSPSLSSGSSYNEQFF.

The chain joins TRBV4-2 to TRBJ2-3, with 12 bases lining up with TRBD2. This CDR3 contains 18 residues. CDR1 LGHNA and CDR2 YNFKEQ come from the germline V gene. The junction had 6 bases not matched to a gene; V was cut back by 2 bases and J by 0 bases. CDR3 amino acids: CASSQPGLAGFSTDTQYF. Written as DNA, the CDR3 is TGTGCCAGCAGCCAACCGGGACTAGCGGGTTTTAGCACAGATACGCAGTATTTT.

The rearrangement links TRBV2 to TRBJ1-1, with 7 bases identical to TRBD1. The CDR3 length is 15 residues. The V gene end was trimmed by 4 bases and the J gene end by 5 bases; junction bases not matched to a gene: 10. CDR1 and CDR2 (germline): SNHLY, FYNNEI. CDR3: CASSATVAGGTEAFF. CDR3 bases: TGTGCCAGCAGTGCGACGGTGGCAGGGGGAACTGAAGCTTTCTTT.

The gene calls are TRBV11-2 and TRBJ1-5, with 10 bases fitting TRBD1. Trimming cost V 5 bases and J 2 bases; bases outside gene matches: 12. Germline CDR1 SGHAT, CDR2 FQNNGV. The CDR3 runs to 18 residues. CDR3 amino acids: CASSPVPGQGSGNQPQHF. The CDR3 DNA reads TGTGCCAGCAGCCCCGTCCCGGGACAGGGGTCGGGCAATCAGCCCCAGCATTTT.

CDR3 amino acids: CASSQALGDWRMNTEAFF. The DNA of the CDR3 is TGCGCCAGCAGCCAAGCGCTGGGTGATTGGCGGATGAACACTGAAGCTTTCTTT. The chain couples TRBV4-1 to TRBJ1-1; D unclear. CDR1 and CDR2 (germline): MGHRA, YSYEKL. The CDR3 has 18 amino acids. With 1 base removed from V and 0 bases from J, the gap between germline ends came to 18 bases.

V usage is TRBV19 and J usage is TRBJ2-5; D unclear. Germline CDR1 reads LNHDA; CDR2 reads SQIVND (reference sequence). There are 14 residues in the CDR3. Trimming removed 6 bases at V and 0 bases at J, with 11 bases between. The CDR3 protein is CASSPDWYQETQYF. CDR3 nucleotide sequence: TGTGCCAGTAGCCCCGACTGGTACCAAGAGACCCAGTACTTC.

The genes are TRBV19 and TRBJ2-5; 9 bases are a match to TRBD2. V lost 4 bases, J lost 1 base, and 16 bases stayed unmatched. Germline values: CDR1 LNHDA, CDR2 SQIVND (reference sequence). The CDR3 extends over 19 amino acids. CDR3 sequence reads: CASSTSGTINLGGQETQYF. In nucleotides, the CDR3 is TGTGCCAGTAGTACTAGCGGGACCATAAACCTGGGTGGCCAAGAGACCCAGTACTTC. The whole variable domain, filled in from reference TRBV19 and TRBJ2-5, reads DGGITQSPKYLFRKEGQNVTLSCEQNLNHDAMYWYRQDPGQGLRLIYYSQIVNDFQKGDIAEGYSVSREKKESFPLTVTSAQKNPTAFYLCASSTSGTINLGGQETQYFGPGTRLLVL.

The V gene is TRBV24-1, the J gene TRBJ1-4; a weak D match, TRBD1 (5 bases). Germline V gene sequence: CDR1 KGHDR, CDR2 SFDVKD. Trimming shortened V by 2 bases and J by 6 bases, and 21 bases separated the two germline ends. This CDR3 region has 18 residues. CDR3 loop: CATSDSQTGGGMDEKLFF. The DNA for the CDR3 is TGTGCCACCAGTGATTCTCAGACCGGTGGGGGGATGGATGAAAAACTGTTTTTT.

A single count supports this clone. The chain links TRBV3-1 (or the pseudogene TRBV3-2) to TRBJ2-3; D may be TRBD1 (5 bases). CDR1 LGHDT and CDR2 YNNKEL come from the germline V gene (reference sequence). Trimming took off 2 bases at V and 9 bases at J, with 27 bases between the two ends. The CDR3 is made up of 18 amino acids. The DNA for the CDR3 is TGTGCCAGCAGCCAAACGCCCCCGACAGCCTCGCGGACGTCGACGCAGTATTTT. This sequence encodes CASSQTPPTASRTSTQYF.

The rearrangement joins TRBV19 to TRBJ2-4; no reliable D call. The V gene's germline CDR1 is LNHDA and CDR2 SQIVND (reference sequence). The CDR3 is 11 residues long. V lost 3 bases and J 15 bases, leaving 12 bases between the germline ends. CDR3 region: CASSIGAGRYF. The CDR3 DNA is TGTGCCAGTAGTATTGGAGCCGGTAGGTACTTC.

A word on this clone: Germline and junction disagree at one end, which may indicate a read error. This chain joins TRBV5-1 and TRBJ1-6; D gene uncertain. Germline V gene sequence: CDR1 SGHRS, CDR2 YFSETQ. The CDR3 length is 14 residues. The CDR3 DNA reads as TGCGCCAGCAGTTTGGACCGTAGCAATTCACCCCTCCACTTT. It encodes CASSLDRSNSPLHF. Complete variable domain (other parts from reference TRBV5-1 and TRBJ1-6): KAGVTQTPRYLIKTRGQQVTLSCSPISGHRSVSWYQQTPGQGLQFLFEYFSETQRNKGNFPGRFSGRQFSNSRSEMNVSTLELGDSALYLCASSLDRSNSPLHFGNGTRLTVT.

The chain employs TRBV3-1 (or the pseudogene TRBV3-2) and TRBJ2-7, with no clear D. The CDR3 covers 14 residues. The germline V gene has CDR1 LGHDT and CDR2 YNNKEL (reference sequence). V shed 7 bases and J shed 0 bases, with 13 bases lying between them. The CDR3 reads CASTPRLNSYEQYF. The CDR3 DNA follows: TGTGCCAGCACCCCGAGGCTGAACTCCTACGAGCAGTACTTC.

The V gene is TRBV2, the J gene TRBJ2-5, with 12 bases matching TRBD2. The CDR3 covers 16 residues. Trimming took 4 bases from V and 4 from J; bases not matched to a gene: 7. Germline V gene data show CDR1 as SNHLY and CDR2 as FYNNEI. The chain's CDR3 is CASSGLTSGSGETQYF. CDR3 DNA sequence: TGTGCCAGCAGTGGACTGACTAGCGGGAGTGGAGAGACCCAGTACTTC.

The chain recombines TRBV24-1 with TRBJ1-2; 7 bases map to TRBD1. Losses at the gene ends were 7 bases for V and 0 bases for J; bases not matched to a gene: 1. The germline gives CDR1 KGHDR, CDR2 SFDVKD. This CDR3 is 13 amino acids long. CDR3 in amino acids: CATRDRTNYGYTF. CDR3 DNA sequence: TGTGCCACCAGGGACAGGACTAACTATGGCTACACCTTC.

In this sample, this clone turned up once. The chain links TRBV19 to TRBJ1-1; TRBD1 is a possible D gene (6 bases). V dropped 7 bases and J dropped 1 base, with 13 bases sitting between them. CDR1 is LNHDA and CDR2 is SQIVND in the germline V gene (reference sequence). CDR3 length: 14 residues. The DNA of the CDR3 is TGTGCCAGTAAAACAGGGCAAACGAACACTGAAGCTTTCTTT. This sequence encodes CASKTGQTNTEAFF.

V usage is TRBV3-1 (or the pseudogene TRBV3-2) and J usage is TRBJ2-7, with D possibly being TRBD2 (6 bases). Germline CDR1 is LGHDT and CDR2 is YNNKEL (reference sequence). Trimming shortened V by 3 bases and J by 5 bases, and 11 bases separated the two germline ends. This CDR3 spans 13 amino acids. CDR3 nucleotides: TGTGCCAGCAGCCAGACTAGTATCCACGAGCAGTACTTC. Its translation: CASSQTSIHEQYF.

V is TRBV11-3 and J is TRBJ2-5; no definite D call. The CDR3 extends over 14 amino acids. Germline CDR1 and CDR2: SGHNT and YENEEA. V gave up 5 bases and J gave up 0 bases, with 10 bases separating them. CDR3 amino acids: CASSGGPYQETQYF. The CDR3 DNA sequence: TGTGCCAGCAGCGGCGGCCCGTACCAAGAGACCCAGTACTTC.

The J gene is TRBJ1-1, the V gene TRBV12-3 or TRBV12-4; 7 bases fit TRBD1. With V trimmed by 7 bases and J by 7 bases, 9 bases remained unmatched. CDR3 length: 13 amino acids. The chain's CDR3 is CASTYRGLVEAFF. In nucleotides, the CDR3 is TGTGCCAGCACATATAGGGGGCTCGTTGAAGCTTTCTTT.

This rearrangement joins TRBV4-2 to TRBJ2-7, with 9 bases matching TRBD2. This CDR3 comprises 15 residues. J gave up 2 bases and V 3 bases, and 5 bases lay outside the gene matches. CDR1 is LGHNA and CDR2 is YNFKEQ in the germline V gene. The CDR3 coding sequence is TGTGCCAGCAGCCAGGACTTAGCGGGAGCCTACGAGCAGTACTTC. It is translated as CASSQDLAGAYEQYF.

This chain uses TRBV19 with TRBJ2-7; TRBD2 is a possible D gene (6 bases). V lost 4 bases to trimming and J lost 6 bases, with 19 bases between them. This CDR3 is built from 15 residues. CDR1 and CDR2 (germline): LNHDA, SQIVND (reference sequence). The CDR3 DNA reads TGTGCCAGTAGTACCCCCCTCGCGGAGGGCGGCGAGCAGTACTTC. Protein product: CASSTPLAEGGEQYF. Combining the CDR3 with reference TRBV19 and TRBJ2-7 gives the whole variable domain DGGITQSPKYLFRKEGQNVTLSCEQNLNHDAMYWYRQDPGQGLRLIYYSQIVNDFQKGDIAEGYSVSREKKESFPLTVTSAQKNPTAFYLCASSTPLAEGGEQYFGPGTRLTVT.